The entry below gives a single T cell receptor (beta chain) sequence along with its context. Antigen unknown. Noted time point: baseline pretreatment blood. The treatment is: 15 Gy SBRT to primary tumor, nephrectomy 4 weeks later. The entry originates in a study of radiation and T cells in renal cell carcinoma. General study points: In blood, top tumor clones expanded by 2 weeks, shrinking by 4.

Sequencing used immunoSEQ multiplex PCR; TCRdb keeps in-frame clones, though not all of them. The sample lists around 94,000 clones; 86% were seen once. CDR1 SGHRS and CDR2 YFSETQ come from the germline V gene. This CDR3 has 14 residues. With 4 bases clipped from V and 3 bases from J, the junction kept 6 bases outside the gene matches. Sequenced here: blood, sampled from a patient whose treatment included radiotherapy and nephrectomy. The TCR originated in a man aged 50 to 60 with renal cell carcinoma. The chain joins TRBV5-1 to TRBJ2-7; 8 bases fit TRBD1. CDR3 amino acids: CASSLSGQGYEQYF. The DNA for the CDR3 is TGCGCCAGCAGCCTATCCGGACAGGGCTACGAGCAGTACTTC.